The rows below give T cell receptor beta chains drawn from one sample of a study of blood T cells in healthy people across ages. TCRdb itself ran the 5' RACE reads through MiXCR, one entry per CDR3 protein. The table lists fewer than 750,000 distinct CDR3 sequences, 45% to 55% of them singletons. What was sequenced was blood. These receptors originate from a man older than 75 in good health. Each CDR3 is given with its conserved first and last residue. Each record gives: V gene, clone size, D gene, J gene, CDR3 DNA, CDR3 protein. A D gene is named only where the DNA matches it firmly. Some rows mark clone size as missing; the rest say once, few, many or name a class of expanded clone.

TRBV28	few	NA	TRBJ2-4	TGTGCCAGCATAGGGGGATCCGTAGCCAAAAACATTCAGTACTTC	CASIGGSVAKNIQYF
TRBV3-1	NA	NA	TRBJ1-5	TGTGCCAGCAGCCAAGACGGGGGGGGGAAGTGGCAGCCCCAGCATTTT	CASSQDGGGKWQPQHF
TRBV10-2	NA	NA	TRBJ1-5	TGCGCCAGCAGAAAGGGGGTCACTCAGCCCCAGCATTTT	CASRKGVTQPQHF
TRBV27	NA	NA	TRBJ1-2	TGTGCCAGCAGCAGGACCTCCTCTAACTATGGCTACACCTTC	CASSRTSSNYGYTF
TRBV7-2	NA	NA	TRBJ2-5	TGTGCCAGCAGCTTCCAGGGTTCCCAAGAGACCCAGTACTTC	CASSFQGSQETQYF
TRBV10-3	NA	NA	TRBJ2-7	TGTGCCATCGCCGGGACGGAATCCTACGAGCAGTACTTC	CAIAGTESYEQYF
TRBV4-3	NA	NA	TRBJ2-3	TGCGCCAGCAGCCGGGGGTCGGGTGCAGATACGCAGTATTTT	CASSRGSGADTQYF
TRBV7-9	NA	TRBD1	TRBJ2-5	TGTGCCAGCAGGTTTAACAGGGGTGAAGAGACCCAGTACTTC	CASRFNRGEETQYF
TRBV9	NA	NA	TRBJ2-1	TGTGCCAGCAGCGTAGTTTCTGGGGATATCTACAATGAGCAGTTCTTC	CASSVVSGDIYNEQFF
TRBV5-1	few	TRBD1	TRBJ2-5	TGCGCCAGCAGCGTAACGAGGGGGCGAGAGACCCAGTACTTC	CASSVTRGRETQYF
TRBV7-8	NA	TRBD1	TRBJ2-5	TGTGCCAGCAGAAGGACAGGGGGCGGTGAGCAGTACTTC	CASRRTGGGEQYF
TRBV14	NA	NA	TRBJ2-5	TGTGCCAGCAGCCAAGATTTTTTTTCGTACCAAGAGACCCAGTACTTC	CASSQDFFSYQETQYF
TRBV6-6	NA	NA	TRBJ2-5	TGTGCCAGCAGTTACTCGAATAGCCAAACCTTGGATGAGCAGTACTTC	CASSYSNSQTLDEQYF
TRBV7-6	NA	NA	TRBJ1-5	TGTGCCAGCAGCTTAGGGGGGCAGGACCGTCAGCCCCAGCATTTT	CASSLGGQDRQPQHF
TRBV29-1	few	TRBD1	TRBJ1-1	TGCAGCGTGAGGGGACAGATGAACACTGAAGCTTTCTTT	CSVRGQMNTEAFF
TRBV29-1	NA	NA	TRBJ1-2	TGCAGCGTTGAAGAAAATTGGGAGCGCGGCTACACCTTC	CSVEENWERGYTF
TRBV29-1	NA	NA	TRBJ2-6	TGCAGCGTTGAGAGAGGGGCCCCTGGGGCCAACGTCCTGACTTTC	CSVERGAPGANVLTF
TRBV28	NA	NA	TRBJ2-5	TGTGCCAGCAGTTTGATGGCCGGCAGACAACTGGAAGAGACCCAGTACTTC	CASSLMAGRQLEETQYF
TRBV6-2/TRBV6-3	NA	NA	TRBJ2-1	TGTGCCAGCAGTTACGATAGGTCCGGCTACAATGAGCAGTTCTTC	CASSYDRSGYNEQFF
TRBV12-3/TRBV12-4	few	NA	TRBJ2-7	TGTGCCAGCAGTTTTGCCCCCTACGAGCAGTACTTC	CASSFAPYEQYF
TRBV14	NA	TRBD2	TRBJ2-1	TGTGCCAGCAGCCAAGGTGCTAGCGGGAGAGGCGGCAATGAGCAGTTCTTC	CASSQGASGRGGNEQFF
TRBV12-3/TRBV12-4	NA	NA	TRBJ2-7	TGTGCCAGCAGTTTAAGGGGGGAGATCTACGAGCAGTACTTC	CASSLRGEIYEQYF
TRBV11-2	NA	NA	TRBJ2-1	TGTGCCAGCAGCGTAGATCACCTCAATGAGCAGTTCTTC	CASSVDHLNEQFF
TRBV2	NA	NA	TRBJ2-1	TGTGCCAGCAGTGAAGCTATCCAGCCGGGCAATGAGCAGTTCTTC	CASSEAIQPGNEQFF
TRBV6-5	NA	NA	TRBJ1-5	TGTGCCAGCAGCCCGAACAGGGATCGGCAGCTCCAGCATTTT	CASSPNRDRQLQHF
TRBV13	NA	NA	TRBJ2-3	TGTGCCAGCAGCATGCGGGAAAGAGGAGATACGCAGTATTTT	CASSMRERGDTQYF